This T cell receptor beta chain derives from a study of T cell repertoires in ileal Crohn's disease. Study-level information: About half received postoperative treatment, 10 to 11 with thiopurines and around 20 anti-TNF. Study-wide points: The median delay to postoperative endoscopy was about 7 months. Clonal expansions were more frequent in active smokers than non-smokers at surgery.

Roughly 0.55 micrograms of biopsy DNA per sample underwent TCRB immunosequencing. Generated by immunoSEQ multiplex PCR, the TCRdb table keeps only in-frame clones and is missing some. The sample records 2,000 to 2,500 clones, 70% to 90% being singletons. Time point noted: neoterminal ileum biopsy at postoperative endoscopy, about 6 months after surgery. Germline CDR1 is MRHNA and CDR2 is SNTAGT. The CDR3 contains 15 residues. Losses at the gene ends were 2 bases for V and 5 bases for J; bases not matched to a gene: 2. As concerns this clone: The antigen is not known.

This clonotype originated in an adult with Crohn's disease. Sequenced input: ileal tissue. The V and J genes are TRBV6-4 and TRBJ2-1; 11 bases map to TRBD2. DNA for the CDR3: TGTGCCAGCAGTGACGGGACTAGCGGACACAATGAGCAGTTCTTC. Protein product: CASSDGTSGHNEQFF.